These 27 T cell receptor beta chains originate from one sample sequenced in a study of blood T cell repertoires in COVID-19. Clones were read by immunoSEQ multiplex PCR, and TCRdb kept only the in-frame ones, dropping some. The data contain 53,000 or so clones, around three quarters of them singletons. The sample taken for sequencing was peripheral blood. The receptors here all came from a man in his 60s with acute or convalescent COVID-19.

V usage is TRBV7-2 and J usage is TRBJ2-3; 10 bases agree with TRBD2. After removal of 5 bases from V and 3 bases from J, the junction contained 8 bases not matched to a gene. The CDR3 runs to 16 residues. Germline V gives CDR1 SGHTA, CDR2 FQGNSA. In DNA, the CDR3 is TGTGCCAGCAGCCGTCTAGCGGGAGATAGGACAGATACGCAGTATTTT. This codes for CASSRLAGDRTDTQYF.

The chain recombines TRBV5-4 with TRBJ2-1; TRBD2 agrees at 7 bases. The CDR3 is made up of 16 amino acids. Looked up from germline, CDR1 is SGHNT and CDR2 is YYREEE (reference sequence). V dropped 2 bases and J dropped 1; count of bases not matched to a gene: 6. The DNA of the CDR3 is TGTGCCAGCAGCTTTCCCGGGACTACTTCCTACAATGAGCAGTTCTTC. Amino acids: CASSFPGTTSYNEQFF. Based on the CDR3 plus reference TRBV5-4 and TRBJ2-1, the full variable domain is ETGVTQSPTHLIKTRGQQVTLRCSSQSGHNTVSWYQQALGQGPQFIFQYYREEENGRGNFPPRFSGLQFPNYSSELNVNALELDDSALYLCASSFPGTTSYNEQFFGPGTRLTVL.

The CDR3 bases are TGTGCCAGCACCGAGCCCGGACAGGGGTCCTACGAGCAGTACTTC. This codes for CASTEPGQGSYEQYF. The chain carries TRBV28 and TRBJ2-7, with 9 bases that match TRBD1. V shed 7 bases, J shed 1 base, and the junction held 8 bases outside the gene matches. Germline loops: CDR1 MDHEN, CDR2 SYDVKM. There are 15 residues in the CDR3. Supplemented by reference TRBV28 and TRBJ2-7, the full variable domain reads DVKVTQSSRYLVKRTGEKVFLECVQDMDHENMFWYRQDPGLGLRLIYFSYDVKMKEKGDIPEGYSVSREKKERFSLILESASTNQTSMYLCASTEPGQGSYEQYFGPGTRLTVT.

The genes are TRBV28 and TRBJ1-2; D is unclear. This CDR3 is 13 amino acids long. V lost 4 bases and J 1 base, leaving 7 bases between the germline ends. From germline, CDR1 is MDHEN and CDR2 SYDVKM. CDR3 bases: TGTGCCAGCAGTTATGGGAGTAACTATGGCTACACCTTC. This translates into CASSYGSNYGYTF.

The rearrangement uses TRBV29-1 and TRBJ1-2, with unresolved D. CDR1 SQVTM and CDR2 ANQGSEA come from the germline V gene. The CDR3 runs to 10 residues. The V gene lost 6 bases and the J gene lost 6 bases, with 8 bases spanning the gap. The CDR3 region is CSVSEDGYTF. CDR3 DNA sequence: TGCAGCGTATCAGAGGATGGCTACACCTTC.

As DNA, the CDR3 is TGTGCCAGCAGGGGACAGGGTTCGGACACTGAAGCTTTCTTT. Amino acids: CASRGQGSDTEAFF. The chain employs TRBV3-1 (or the pseudogene TRBV3-2) and TRBJ1-1, with 9 bases fitting TRBD1. V was clipped by 6 bases and J by 3 bases; unmatched bases: 5. CDR1 is LGHDT, CDR2 YNNKEL, per germline (reference sequence). This CDR3 is built from 14 residues.

The chain uses TRBV5-1 and TRBJ1-1; no firm D call. Between the trimmed V and J ends, which lost 4 bases and 4 bases, there was a span of 11 bases. The CDR3 is made up of 13 amino acids. Germline V CDR1 and CDR2: SGHRS, YFSETQ. DNA of the CDR3: TGCGCCAGCAGCCGACTAGGACTCACTGAAGCTTTCTTT. Translating it yields CASSRLGLTEAFF.

The chain combines TRBV5-5 with TRBJ1-5; unclear D gene. Germline CDR1 is SGHKS and CDR2 is YYEKEE (reference sequence). This CDR3 has 15 residues. V lost 1 base to trimming and J lost 0 bases, with 8 bases between them. The CDR3 is CASSLFVSSNQPQHF. CDR3 coding DNA: TGTGCCAGCAGCTTGTTCGTCAGTAGCAATCAGCCCCAGCATTTT.

A word on this clone: Within the sample, other DNA sequences also encode this same CDR3. The V gene is TRBV2, the J gene TRBJ2-3; no firm D call. V shed 5 bases and J shed 0 bases, with 3 bases lying between them. Germline values: CDR1 SNHLY, CDR2 FYNNEI. This CDR3 has 12 amino acids. As DNA, the CDR3 is TGTGCCAGCAGTCTAAGCACAGATACGCAGTATTTT. Protein product: CASSLSTDTQYF.

The rearrangement joins TRBV19 to TRBJ2-2, with 8 nucleotides matching TRBD2. CDR3 length: 15 residues. J gave up 7 bases and V 5 bases, and 9 bases lay outside the gene matches. Germline V gene data show CDR1 as LNHDA and CDR2 as SQIVND (reference sequence). CDR3 sequence reads: CASSSYSGNSGELFF. DNA of the CDR3: TGTGCCAGTAGTTCCTATAGCGGGAATAGCGGGGAGCTGTTTTTT.

This clone was found once. The chain couples TRBV7-3 to TRBJ1-1, with D possibly matching TRBD1 (6 bases). Deletions cut 3 bases from V and 4 bases from J, with 9 bases between. The CDR3 consists of 13 residues. CDR1 is SGHTA, CDR2 FQGTGA, per germline. Here the CDR3 DNA reads TGTGCCAGCAGCTTTTCAGGGGTCACTGAAGCTTTCTTT. It codes for CASSFSGVTEAFF.

The V call is TRBV9, the J call TRBJ1-1, with D perhaps TRBD1 (6 bases). V lost 4 bases to trimming and J lost 4 bases, with 11 bases between them. The CDR3 consists of 13 residues. Per the germline V gene, CDR1 is SGDLS and CDR2 is YYNGEE. DNA of the CDR3: TGTGCCAGCAGCCTGACAGGAACCACTGAAGCTTTCTTT. As protein: CASSLTGTTEAFF.

The rearrangement uses TRBV11-2 and TRBJ2-3; 9 nucleotides agree with TRBD2. The V gene end was trimmed by 3 bases and the J gene end by 5 bases; junction bases not matched to a gene: 6. Germline V gives CDR1 SGHAT, CDR2 FQNNGV. The CDR3 loop spans 15 amino acids. Written as DNA, the CDR3 is TGTGCCAGCAGCTTTGTGGCGGGAGGGCAAGATACGCAGTATTTT. Its translation: CASSFVAGGQDTQYF.

The chain has TRBV5-6 and TRBJ1-5; no definite D call. The V end was cut by 1 base, the J end by 4 bases, with 3 bases between. The germline CDR1 and CDR2 sequences are SGHDT and YYEEEE. The CDR3 runs 12 residues. The CDR3 region has the DNA TGTGCCAGCAGCTTGCTAAATCAGCCCCAGCATTTT. Encoded protein: CASSLLNQPQHF.

The rearrangement joins TRBV5-1 to TRBJ1-1; D gene uncertain. The V gene's germline CDR1 is SGHRS and CDR2 YFSETQ. CDR3 size: 15 residues. V lost 4 bases and J lost 2, with 15 bases in between. CDR3 DNA sequence: TGCGCCAGCAGCCTACTCAGCCCAGGTAACACTGAAGCTTTCTTT. Protein product: CASSLLSPGNTEAFF.

J is TRBJ2-7 and V is TRBV27; 9 nucleotides agree with TRBD1. Unmatched junction bases numbered 10, after V lost 3 bases and J lost 4 bases. Germline CDR1 is MNHEY and CDR2 is SMNVEV (reference sequence). CDR3 length equals 16 residues. The CDR3: CASSFLRQGGPYEQYF. The CDR3 DNA sequence: TGTGCCAGCAGTTTCCTCAGACAGGGGGGGCCTTACGAGCAGTACTTC.

The chain couples TRBV30 to TRBJ1-1; 8 nucleotides line up with TRBD1. The germline V gene has CDR1 GTSNPN and CDR2 SVGIG (reference sequence). V was pared by 5 bases and J by 4 bases, with 6 bases of the junction left unmatched. The CDR3 has 13 amino acids. DNA of the CDR3: TGTGCCTGGGGGGACAGGTCCCCCACTGAAGCTTTCTTT. Protein sequence: CAWGDRSPTEAFF.

This clone was observed once. The genes are TRBV5-1 and TRBJ2-2, with 8 bases lining up with TRBD1. After removal of 2 bases from V and 3 bases from J, the junction contained 9 bases not matched to a gene. Germline lookup yields CDR1 SGHRS and CDR2 YFSETQ. The CDR3 extends over 17 amino acids. The CDR3 is CASSLNPGTGYTGELFF. The DNA for the CDR3 is TGCGCCAGCAGCTTAAACCCCGGGACAGGTTACACCGGGGAGCTGTTTTTT. The complete variable domain, with remaining parts taken from reference TRBV5-1 and TRBJ2-2, reads KAGVTQTPRYLIKTRGQQVTLSCSPISGHRSVSWYQQTPGQGLQFLFEYFSETQRNKGNFPGRFSGRQFSNSRSEMNVSTLELGDSALYLCASSLNPGTGYTGELFFGEGSRLTVL.

This chain connects TRBV25-1 to TRBJ2-3; weak D call: TRBD1 (7 bases). Germline loops: CDR1 MGHDK, CDR2 SYGVNS. Trimming took 4 bases from V and 2 from J, leaving 19 bases between them. This CDR3 comprises 17 residues. The CDR3 protein is CASSGDSGQTFTDTQYF. CDR3 in DNA: TGTGCCAGCAGTGGGGACTCGGGACAGACTTTCACAGATACGCAGTATTTT.

The rearrangement links TRBV3-1 (or the pseudogene TRBV3-2) to TRBJ2-1; D is unclear. Trimming took off 5 bases at V and 0 bases at J, with 11 bases between the two ends. The CDR3 totals 15 residues. Per germline, CDR1 LGHDT and CDR2 YNNKEL (reference sequence). The CDR3 region is CASSSSYFSYNEQFF. The CDR3 DNA sequence: TGTGCCAGCAGCTCGAGCTACTTCTCCTACAATGAGCAGTTCTTC.

This sequence joins TRBV11-2 and TRBJ1-1, with TRBD1 matching 10 bases. The J segment lost 6 bases and the V segment lost 4 bases, leaving 5 bases of the junction unmatched. CDR1 and CDR2 from the germline V gene are SGHAT and FQNNGV. This CDR3 is built from 14 residues. The CDR3 region has the DNA TGTGCCAGCAGCTCTCGGGACAGGGGACCTGAAGCTTTCTTT. This gives the protein CASSSRDRGPEAFF.

The genes are TRBV30 and TRBJ1-1, with 9 bases matching TRBD1. V lost 1 base and J lost 7; bases outside the gene matches: 7. Germline assignment: CDR1 GTSNPN and CDR2 SVGIG (reference sequence). There are 14 residues in the CDR3. CDR3 amino acids: CAWSAWTGDHEAFF. CDR3 DNA sequence: TGTGCCTGGAGTGCCTGGACAGGGGACCATGAAGCTTTCTTT.

CDR3 DNA sequence: TGCAGCTATGGACTAGCGGGAGGCGGGGAGCTGTTTTTT. It is translated as CSYGLAGGGELFF. This chain joins TRBV29-1 and TRBJ2-2; TRBD2 aligns across 14 bases. The CDR3 loop spans 13 amino acids. Germline-derived CDR1 and CDR2 are SQVTM and ANQGSEA. V lost 8 bases and J lost 7; bases outside the gene matches: 3.

V and J are TRBV4-3 and TRBJ2-7; TRBD2 aligns across 10 bases. The CDR3 length is 15 residues. Germline CDR1 LGHNA, CDR2 YSLEER. With 2 bases clipped from V and 2 bases from J, the junction kept 3 bases outside the gene matches. The CDR3 DNA reads as TGCGCCAGCAGCCAACTTCTAGCGGGAGCCTACGAGCAGTACTTC. This gives the protein CASSQLLAGAYEQYF.

This chain links TRBV14 with TRBJ1-1; TRBD1 might be the D (5 bases). V lost 5 bases and J 3 bases, leaving 13 bases between the germline ends. This CDR3 is 14 amino acids long. Germline CDR1 is SGHDN and CDR2 is FVKESK. In DNA, the CDR3 is TGTGCCAGCAGCTACCGGGACTTCCACACTGAAGCTTTCTTT. It codes for CASSYRDFHTEAFF.

The chain links TRBV3-1 (or the pseudogene TRBV3-2) to TRBJ1-5; unclear D gene. CDR1 is LGHDT and CDR2 is YNNKEL in the germline V gene (reference sequence). Trimming cost V 1 base and J 0 bases, with 10 bases left between them. The CDR3 sequence is 16 residues long. CDR3 DNA: TGTGCCAGCAGCCAAGGAGCGGGTTATAGCAATCAGCCCCAGCATTTT. Protein product: CASSQGAGYSNQPQHF.

This sequence joins TRBV5-4 and TRBJ2-1; D gene ambiguous. CDR3 length equals 15 residues. In germline, CDR1 is SGHNT, CDR2 YYREEE (reference sequence). With 4 bases removed from V and 0 bases from J, the gap between germline ends came to 11 bases. The CDR3 loop is CASSLTVPSYNEQFF. CDR3 sequence (DNA): TGTGCCAGCAGCCTGACTGTACCCTCCTACAATGAGCAGTTCTTC.